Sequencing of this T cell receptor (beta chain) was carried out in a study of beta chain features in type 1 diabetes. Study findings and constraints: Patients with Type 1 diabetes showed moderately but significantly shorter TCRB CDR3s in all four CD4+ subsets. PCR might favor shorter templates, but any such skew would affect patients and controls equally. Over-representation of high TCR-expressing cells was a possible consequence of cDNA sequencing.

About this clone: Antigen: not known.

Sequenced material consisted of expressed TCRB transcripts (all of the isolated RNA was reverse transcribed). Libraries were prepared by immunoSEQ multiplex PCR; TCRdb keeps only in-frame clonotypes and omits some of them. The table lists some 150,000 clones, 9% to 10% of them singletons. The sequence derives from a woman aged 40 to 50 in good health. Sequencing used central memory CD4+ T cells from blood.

The CDR3 DNA sequence: TGTGCCAGCAGCTTAATCGGGGGCGGGACAGGGGGAGGTCAGCCCCAGCATTTT. This translates into CASSLIGGGTGGGQPQHF. The chain joins TRBV7-2 to TRBJ1-5; 11 bases are a match to TRBD1. The germline gives CDR1 SGHTA, CDR2 FQGNSA. After removal of 2 bases from V and 6 bases from J, the junction contained 12 bases not matched to a gene. There are 18 residues in the CDR3.